This T cell receptor (beta chain) was sequenced in a study of T cells after yellow fever vaccination. This clonotype was detected many times. Trimming pared 5 bases from V and 8 bases from J, leaving 19 bases between. CDR1 and CDR2 (germline): SGHAT, FQNNGV. The CDR3 is 15 residues long. TCRdb reprocessed the 5' RACE reads via MiXCR and lists one record per CDR3 protein. The sample has 50,000 to 75,000 distinct CDR3 sequences, around 6.5% seen once. The sequences come from CD8+ T cells sorted from PBMCs, collected on the day of the first yellow fever vaccination. The source is a man aged 18 to 30 who received the YFV17D yellow fever vaccine. The chain recombines TRBV11-2 with TRBJ2-4; D is unresolved. CDR3 in amino acids: CASSPDGGPRYIQYF. As DNA, the CDR3 is TGTGCCAGCAGCCCCGACGGTGGGCCCAGGTACATTCAGTACTTC.